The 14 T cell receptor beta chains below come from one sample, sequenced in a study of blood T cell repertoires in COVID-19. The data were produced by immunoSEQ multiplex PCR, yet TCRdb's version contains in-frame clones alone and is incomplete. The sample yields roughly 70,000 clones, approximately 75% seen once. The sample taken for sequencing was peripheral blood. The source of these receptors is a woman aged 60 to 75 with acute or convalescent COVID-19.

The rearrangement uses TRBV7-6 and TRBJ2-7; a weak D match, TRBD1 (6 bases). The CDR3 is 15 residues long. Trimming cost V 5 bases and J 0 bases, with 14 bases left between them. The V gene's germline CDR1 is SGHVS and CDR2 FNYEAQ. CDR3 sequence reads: CASSNRVGSSYEQYF. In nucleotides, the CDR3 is TGTGCCAGCAGCAACAGGGTAGGAAGCTCCTACGAGCAGTACTTC. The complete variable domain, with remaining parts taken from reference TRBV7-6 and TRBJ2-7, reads GAGVSQSPRYKVTKRGQDVALRCDPISGHVSLYWYRQALGQGPEFLTYFNYEAQQDKSGLPNDRFSAERPEGSISTLTIQRTEQRDSAMYRCASSNRVGSSYEQYFGPGTRLTVT.

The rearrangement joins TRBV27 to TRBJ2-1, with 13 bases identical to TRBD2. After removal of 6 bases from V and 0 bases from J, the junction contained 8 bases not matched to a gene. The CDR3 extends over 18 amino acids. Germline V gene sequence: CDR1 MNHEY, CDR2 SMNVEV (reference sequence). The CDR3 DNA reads TGTGCCAGCAGCCCGGGACTAGCGGGGTCGAGCTCCTACAATGAGCAGTTCTTC. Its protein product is CASSPGLAGSSSYNEQFF.

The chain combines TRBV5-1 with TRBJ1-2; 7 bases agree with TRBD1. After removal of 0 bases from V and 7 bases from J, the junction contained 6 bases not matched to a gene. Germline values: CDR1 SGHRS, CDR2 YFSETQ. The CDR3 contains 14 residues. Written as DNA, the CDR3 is TGCGCCAGCAGCTTGGGACAGGGACTGGGTGGCTACACCTTC. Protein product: CASSLGQGLGGYTF.

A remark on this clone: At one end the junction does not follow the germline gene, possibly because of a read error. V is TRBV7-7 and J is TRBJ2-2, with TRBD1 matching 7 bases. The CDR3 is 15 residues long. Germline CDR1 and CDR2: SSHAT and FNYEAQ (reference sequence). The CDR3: CASSLSQGGHGELFF. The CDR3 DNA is TGTGCTAGCAGCTTAAGTCAAGGGGGCCACGGGGAGCTGTTTTTT.

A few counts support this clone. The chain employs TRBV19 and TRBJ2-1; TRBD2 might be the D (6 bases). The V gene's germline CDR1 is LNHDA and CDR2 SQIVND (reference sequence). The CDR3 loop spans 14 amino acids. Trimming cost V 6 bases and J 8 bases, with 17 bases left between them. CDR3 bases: TGTGCCAGTAGACCCACCGGGGGTGGCGATGAGCAGTTCTTC. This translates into CASRPTGGGDEQFF.

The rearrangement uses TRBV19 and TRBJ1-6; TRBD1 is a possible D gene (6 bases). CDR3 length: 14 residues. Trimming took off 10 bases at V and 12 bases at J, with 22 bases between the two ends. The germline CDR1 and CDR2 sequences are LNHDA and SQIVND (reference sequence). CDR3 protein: CAKEKPGHLRPLHF. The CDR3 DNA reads TGTGCCAAGGAGAAACCGGGACACCTTCGACCCCTCCACTTT.

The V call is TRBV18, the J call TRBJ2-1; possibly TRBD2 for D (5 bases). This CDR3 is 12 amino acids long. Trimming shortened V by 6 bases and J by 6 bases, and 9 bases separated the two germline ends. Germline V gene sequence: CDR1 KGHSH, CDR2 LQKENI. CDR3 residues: CASSLDFNEQFF. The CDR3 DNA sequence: TGTGCCAGCTCCCTGGACTTCAATGAGCAGTTCTTC.

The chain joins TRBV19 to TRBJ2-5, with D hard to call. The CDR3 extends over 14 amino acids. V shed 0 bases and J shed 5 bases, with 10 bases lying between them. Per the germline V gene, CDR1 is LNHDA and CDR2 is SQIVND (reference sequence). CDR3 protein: CASSIDTGGETQYF. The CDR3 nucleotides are TGTGCCAGTAGTATAGATACGGGTGGGGAGACCCAGTACTTC. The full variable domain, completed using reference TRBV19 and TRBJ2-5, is DGGITQSPKYLFRKEGQNVTLSCEQNLNHDAMYWYRQDPGQGLRLIYYSQIVNDFQKGDIAEGYSVSREKKESFPLTVTSAQKNPTAFYLCASSIDTGGETQYFGPGTRLLVL.

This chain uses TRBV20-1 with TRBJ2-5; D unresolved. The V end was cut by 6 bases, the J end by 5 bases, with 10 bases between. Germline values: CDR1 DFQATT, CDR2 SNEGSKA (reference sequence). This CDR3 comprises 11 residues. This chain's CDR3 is CSAREWETQYF. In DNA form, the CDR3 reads TGCAGTGCACGAGAATGGGAGACCCAGTACTTC.

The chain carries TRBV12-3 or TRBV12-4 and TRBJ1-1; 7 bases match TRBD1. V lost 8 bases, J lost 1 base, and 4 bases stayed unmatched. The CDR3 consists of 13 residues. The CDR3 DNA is TGTGCCAGCGGGAGACAGGGGAACACTGAAGCTTTCTTT. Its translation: CASGRQGNTEAFF.

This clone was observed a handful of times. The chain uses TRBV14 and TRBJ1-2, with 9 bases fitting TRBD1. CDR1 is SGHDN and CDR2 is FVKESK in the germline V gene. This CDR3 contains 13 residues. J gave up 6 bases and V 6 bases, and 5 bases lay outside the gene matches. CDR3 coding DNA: TGTGCCAGCAGTCAACAGGGGGCGAATGGCTACACCTTC. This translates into CASSQQGANGYTF.

DNA for the CDR3: TGTGCCAGCAGTGAAGCGCTTCCGGGGACAGGGGGCCTTCGTGGCTACACCTTC. Translated, it gives CASSEALPGTGGLRGYTF. The rearrangement joins TRBV6-1 to TRBJ1-2; 12 nucleotides agree with TRBD1. The germline CDR1 and CDR2 sequences are MNHNS and SASEGT. The junction had 12 bases not matched to a gene; V was cut back by 0 bases and J by 7 bases. The CDR3 is made up of 18 amino acids.

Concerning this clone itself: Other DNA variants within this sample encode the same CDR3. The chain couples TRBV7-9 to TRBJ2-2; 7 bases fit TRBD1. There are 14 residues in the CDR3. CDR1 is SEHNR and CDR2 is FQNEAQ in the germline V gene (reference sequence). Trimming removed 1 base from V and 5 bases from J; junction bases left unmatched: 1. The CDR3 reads CASSLEGATGELFF. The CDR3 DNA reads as TGTGCCAGCAGCTTAGAGGGGGCGACCGGGGAGCTGTTTTTT.

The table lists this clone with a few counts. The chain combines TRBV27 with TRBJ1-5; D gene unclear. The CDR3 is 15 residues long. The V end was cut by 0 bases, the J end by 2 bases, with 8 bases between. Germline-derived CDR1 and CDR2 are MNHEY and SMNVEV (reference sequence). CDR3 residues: CASSLSGIGNQPQHF. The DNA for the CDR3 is TGTGCCAGCAGTTTATCCGGGATCGGCAATCAGCCCCAGCATTTT.